The following is a T cell receptor (beta chain) sequence with its context. Its target is not known. These data belong to a study of T cells in localized non-small cell lung cancer. Study-level results: Adjacent lung exhibited a median of approximately 59 among the 100 most abundant tumor clones.

Profiled with immunoSEQ multiplex PCR; TCRdb holds only in-frame clones, not every one. The sample lists roughly 17,000 clones, 65% to 85% occurring once. The ends lost 3 bases at V and 2 bases at J; junction bases unmatched: 11. There are 18 residues in the CDR3. Looked up from germline, CDR1 is LNHNV and CDR2 is YYDKDF (reference sequence). Material: peripheral blood, obtained before any cancer treatment. J is TRBJ1-5 and V is TRBV15; TRBD1 matches at 9 bases. This clonotype was obtained from a male donor older than 55 with stage III lung adenocarcinoma. The CDR3 region is CATSRYFGQGLGNQPQHF. In nucleotides, the CDR3 is TGTGCCACCAGCAGGTATTTTGGACAGGGGTTGGGCAATCAGCCCCAGCATTTT.